A single sample gave rise to the 10 T cell receptor beta chains below, sequenced in a study of STAT5B mutations in CD4+ large granular lymphocyte leukemia. The assay was immunoSEQ multiplex PCR, and TCRdb's table has in-frame clones only and misses some. Found here are tens of thousands of clones, roughly 82% of them singletons; the top ten hold about 8.6%. Specimen: CD4+ T cells from blood buffy coats. Receptor source: a human donor in good health.

V and J are TRBV19 and TRBJ2-7, with a weak D call TRBD1 (6 bases). Trimming pared 5 bases from V and 3 bases from J, leaving 17 bases between. The CDR3 has 15 amino acids. From germline, CDR1 is LNHDA and CDR2 SQIVND (reference sequence). CDR3 bases: TGTGCCAGTAGTCCCTCTGATGGGGGCTACTACGAGCAGTACTTC. Its translation is CASSPSDGGYYEQYF.

This chain uses TRBV6-8 with TRBJ1-2; perhaps TRBD1 as D (5 bases). Trimming pared 8 bases from V and 5 bases from J, leaving 9 bases between. CDR1 is MNHGY and CDR2 is SAAAGT in the germline V gene. This CDR3 is built from 11 residues. The CDR3 DNA is TGTGCCAGCGTCCAGGGTTATGGCTACACCTTC. Protein product: CASVQGYGYTF.

V usage is TRBV13 and J usage is TRBJ1-3; D unresolved. From germline, CDR1 is PRHDT and CDR2 FYEKMQ (reference sequence). Deletions cut 1 base from V and 0 bases from J, with 19 bases between. This CDR3 has 19 amino acids. The CDR3 DNA reads TGTGCCAGCAGCTTAGCTGTCATGACTAGGGTGAACTCTGGAAACACCATATATTTT. Protein product: CASSLAVMTRVNSGNTIYF.

The chain combines TRBV20-1 with TRBJ2-1; D may match TRBD1 or TRBD2 (5 bases each). The CDR3 is 11 residues long. V was shortened by 3 bases and J by 9 bases, with 9 bases between the two germline ends. From germline, CDR1 is DFQATT and CDR2 SNEGSKA (reference sequence). This chain's CDR3 is CSARQGAEQFF. The CDR3 DNA reads TGCAGTGCTAGGCAGGGAGCTGAGCAGTTCTTC.

V usage is TRBV6-1 and J usage is TRBJ1-1, with D perhaps TRBD1 (5 bases). The V gene's germline CDR1 is MNHNS and CDR2 SASEGT. CDR3 length: 13 residues. V lost 6 bases and J lost 4, with 12 bases in between. CDR3 residues: CASRGARVTEAFF. CDR3 bases: TGTGCCAGCAGAGGGGCGCGAGTCACTGAAGCTTTCTTT.

The V call is TRBV6-5, the J call TRBJ1-2; D unclear. The CDR3 length is 14 residues. The V and J ends lost 2 bases and 0 bases respectively, with 7 bases between them. CDR1 and CDR2 from the germline V gene are MNHEY and SVGAGI. The DNA for the CDR3 is TGTGCCAGCAGTTACGTCAGCGCTAACTATGGCTACACCTTC. This encodes CASSYVSANYGYTF.

This chain connects TRBV6-6 to TRBJ1-2; no definite D call. V was shortened by 6 bases and J by 4 bases, with 18 bases between the two germline ends. This CDR3 region has 15 residues. Germline loops: CDR1 MNHNY, CDR2 SVGAGI (reference sequence). CDR3 residues: CASRPTGEFAYGYTF. The CDR3 DNA sequence: TGTGCCAGCAGACCGACCGGGGAATTTGCCTATGGCTACACCTTC.

This clone came up a few times. The genes are TRBV7-2 and TRBJ1-3, with 8 nucleotides matching TRBD1. V gave up 1 base and J gave up 6 bases; unmatched junction bases: 5. CDR1 and CDR2 (germline): SGHTA, FQGNSA. CDR3 length: 15 residues. The CDR3 DNA reads as TGTGCCAGCAGCTTAGGACAGGGGTTTACAAACACCATATATTTT. This codes for CASSLGQGFTNTIYF.

This clone came up a few times. This chain joins TRBV7-2 and TRBJ2-1, with 8 bases aligning to TRBD2. CDR3 size: 16 residues. CDR1 and CDR2 (germline): SGHTA, FQGNSA. V was clipped by 6 bases and J by 0 bases; unmatched bases: 7. CDR3 residues: CASSPSGSPSYNEQFF. CDR3 nucleotides: TGTGCCAGCAGTCCTAGCGGGTCACCCTCCTACAATGAGCAGTTCTTC.

The V gene is TRBV5-4, the J gene TRBJ2-5, with TRBD2 identical over 12 bases. The trim removed 2 bases at V and 2 bases at J, leaving 1 base unmatched. The CDR3 runs to 15 residues. CDR1 is SGHNT, CDR2 YYREEE, per germline (reference sequence). The CDR3 is CASSFGLAGQETQYF. CDR3 sequence (DNA): TGTGCCAGCAGCTTTGGACTAGCGGGACAAGAGACCCAGTACTTC.